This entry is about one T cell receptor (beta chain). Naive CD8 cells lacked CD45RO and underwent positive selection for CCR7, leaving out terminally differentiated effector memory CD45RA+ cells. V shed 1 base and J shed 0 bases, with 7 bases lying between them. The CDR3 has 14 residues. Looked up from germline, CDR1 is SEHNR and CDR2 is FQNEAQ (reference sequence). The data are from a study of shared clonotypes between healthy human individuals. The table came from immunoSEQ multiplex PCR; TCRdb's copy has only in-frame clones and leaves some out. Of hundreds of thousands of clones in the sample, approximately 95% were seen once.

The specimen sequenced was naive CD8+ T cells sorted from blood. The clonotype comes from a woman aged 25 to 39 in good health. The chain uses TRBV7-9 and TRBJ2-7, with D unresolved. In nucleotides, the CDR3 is TGTGCCAGCAGCTTAGGGCCCCCCTCCTACGAGCAGTACTTC. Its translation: CASSLGPPSYEQYF.